This TCR beta chain was documented in a study of cytomegalovirus exposure and HLA in healthy donors. About the research overall: For the approximately 390 genotyped donors, about 81% fell within the Caucasian-associated ancestry cluster.

CDR3 length equals 14 residues. The germline V gene encodes CDR1 MDHEN and CDR2 SYDVKM. The V segment lost 5 bases and the J segment 9 bases; nucleotides outside the gene matches: 11. It was with 60 Vbeta and 13 Jbeta primers that the PCR ran. Measured with immunoSEQ multiplex PCR; TCRdb has only the in-frame clones, and not every one. This table holds approximately 280,000 clones, about nine tenths found once. Sequenced material: PBMCs. This chain uses TRBV28 with TRBJ2-7; 9 bases align to TRBD1. The sequence came from a man aged 35-49 years in good health and CMV-seropositive. Here the CDR3 DNA reads TGTGCCAGCAGTCGGCCGGGACAGGGCTCCTGGCAGTACTTC. Amino acids: CASSRPGQGSWQYF.